A single sample is the source of the 2 T cell receptor beta chains below, sequenced in a study of graft-versus-host responses after intestinal transplantation. Data came from immunoSEQ multiplex PCR; TCRdb stores just in-frame clones and leaves some out. The sample records 75,000 to 100,000 clones, 86% being singletons. The starting material was PBMCs, obtained 255 days after intestinal transplant. All receptors come from a human patient who received an intestinal transplant, so some T cells may come from the graft donor.

The chain has TRBV21-1 and TRBJ1-5. TRBV21-1 constitutes a pseudogene. The CDR3 consists of 16 residues. The CDR3 coding sequence is TGTGCCAGCAGCGGACCGGGACCCGGGGCCAATCAGCCCCAGCATTTT. It encodes CASSGPGPGANQPQHF.

This clone was seen a few times. This chain connects TRBV7-9 to TRBJ2-1; unclear D gene. V was pared by 1 base and J by 5 bases, with 9 bases between. The V gene's germline CDR1 is SEHNR and CDR2 FQNEAQ (reference sequence). The CDR3 has 14 residues. The CDR3 reads CASSLEAENNEQFF. The CDR3 DNA is TGTGCCAGCAGCTTAGAGGCAGAAAACAATGAGCAGTTCTTC.